This TCR beta chain was sequenced in a study of blood T cell repertoires in COVID-19. On the study more broadly: Whether acute or convalescent, the COVID-19 samples came from the United States, Italy and Spain. PBMCs, B-cell-depleted T cells, or T cells were the source of the cDNA or gDNA that made up the material.

In the authors' workflow: Nucleated cell number was recorded as an estimate derived from reference gene primer amplification. Assay: immunoSEQ multiplex PCR; the TCRdb copy retains only in-frame clones and omits some. The DNA was the basis for D and trimming; V, J and clone size are from that table. Here the sample spans about 250,000 clones, 70% to 85% being singletons. Germline V gives CDR1 DFQATT, CDR2 SNEGSKA (reference sequence). The CDR3 contains 10 residues. Deletions cut 0 bases from V and 13 bases from J, with 7 bases between. The clonotype was recovered from a woman older than 75 with acute or convalescent COVID-19. The chain has TRBV20-1 and TRBJ2-1; a weak D match, TRBD2 (5 bases). The source material was peripheral blood. CDR3 DNA: TGCAGTGCTAGAGAGCGGGCCCAGTTCTTC. It is translated as CSARERAQFF.